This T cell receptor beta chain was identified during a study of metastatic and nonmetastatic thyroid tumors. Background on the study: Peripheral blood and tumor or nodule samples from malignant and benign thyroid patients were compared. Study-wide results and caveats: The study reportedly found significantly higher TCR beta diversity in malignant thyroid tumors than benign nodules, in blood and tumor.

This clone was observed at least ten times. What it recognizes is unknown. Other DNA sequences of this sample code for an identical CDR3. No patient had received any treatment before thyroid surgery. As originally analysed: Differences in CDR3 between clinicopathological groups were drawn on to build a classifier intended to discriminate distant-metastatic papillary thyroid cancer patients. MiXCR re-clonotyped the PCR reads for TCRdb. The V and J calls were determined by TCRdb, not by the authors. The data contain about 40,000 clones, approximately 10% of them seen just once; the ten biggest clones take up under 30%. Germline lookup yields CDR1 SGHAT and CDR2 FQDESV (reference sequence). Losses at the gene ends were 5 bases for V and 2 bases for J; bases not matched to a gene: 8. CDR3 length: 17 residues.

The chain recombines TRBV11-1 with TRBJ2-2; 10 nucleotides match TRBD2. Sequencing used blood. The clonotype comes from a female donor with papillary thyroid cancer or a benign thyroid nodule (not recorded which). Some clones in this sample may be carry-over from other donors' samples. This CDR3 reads CASSPPAGGVNTGELFF. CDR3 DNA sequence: TGTGCCAGCAGCCCACCAGCGGGAGGGGTCAACACCGGGGAGCTGTTTTTT.